These 24 T cell receptor beta chains came from one sample sequenced in a study of beta chain features in type 1 diabetes. Since all of the isolated RNA was reverse transcribed, expressed TCRB transcripts were what got sequenced. Produced via immunoSEQ multiplex PCR; TCRdb's table is partial and in-frame only. The table shows 350,000 to 450,000 clones, with more than 11% occurring only once. Sequenced sample: naive CD4+ T cells from blood. The receptors come from a man aged 25-45 years in good health.

A few counts support this clone. This rearrangement joins TRBV25-1 to TRBJ2-3; 7 bases align to TRBD2. The CDR3 is 16 residues long. From germline, CDR1 is MGHDK and CDR2 SYGVNS. J lost 2 bases, V lost 3 bases, and 8 bases had no gene match. The CDR3 DNA reads TGTGCCAGCAGTGAGACTGGCGGGAGTTACACAGATACGCAGTATTTT. Protein sequence: CASSETGGSYTDTQYF.

A few counts support this clone. V and J are TRBV2 and TRBJ2-1, with unresolved D. V was shortened by 1 base and J by 7 bases, with 8 bases between the two germline ends. The CDR3 runs to 13 residues. Germline loops: CDR1 SNHLY, CDR2 FYNNEI. In DNA form, the CDR3 reads TGTGCCAGCAGTGAAGGACCACCAAATGAGCAGTTCTTC. The encoded protein is CASSEGPPNEQFF. Full variable domain (rest looked up from reference TRBV2 and TRBJ2-1): EPEVTQTPSHQVTQMGQEVILRCVPISNHLYFYWYRQILGQKVEFLVSFYNNEISEKSEIFDDQFSVERPDGSNFTLKIRSTKLEDSAMYFCASSEGPPNEQFFGPGTRLTVL.

In its sample, this clone was seen a few times. The rearrangement links TRBV27 to TRBJ2-7; 13 bases match TRBD2. The CDR3 is made up of 18 amino acids. The V gene's germline CDR1 is MNHEY and CDR2 SMNVEV (reference sequence). Germline trimming cut 0 bases from V and 9 bases from J; bases unmatched to any gene: 14. CDR3 region: CASSLSFPGLAGVPTQYF. The CDR3 DNA reads as TGTGCCAGCAGTTTATCTTTCCCTGGACTAGCGGGGGTTCCTACGCAGTACTTC.

This clone has a handful of counts. The rearrangement joins TRBV18 to TRBJ2-3; D possibly uses TRBD1 or TRBD2 (6 bases each). The CDR3 sequence is 13 residues long. The V and J ends lost 3 bases and 4 bases respectively, with 8 bases between them. CDR1 is KGHSH, CDR2 LQKENI, per germline. Here the CDR3 DNA reads TGTGCCAGCTCACCCGGGGGCCCAGATACGCAGTATTTT. This sequence encodes CASSPGGPDTQYF.

The chain has TRBV10-3 and TRBJ2-1; 9 bases are shared with TRBD2. The length of the CDR3 is 14 residues. The V segment lost 6 bases and the J segment 8 bases; nucleotides outside the gene matches: 8. Germline V gives CDR1 ENHRY, CDR2 SYGVKD. CDR3 DNA sequence: TGTGCCATCAGACTAGGACTAGCGATGGATGAGCAGTTCTTC. Encoded protein: CAIRLGLAMDEQFF.

A few counts support this clone. The chain recombines TRBV30 with TRBJ2-1; 10 bases agree with TRBD2. From germline, CDR1 is GTSNPN and CDR2 SVGIG (reference sequence). After removal of 0 bases from V and 0 bases from J, the junction contained 17 bases not matched to a gene. The CDR3 runs 21 residues. The CDR3 spells CAWSVGPTVSGRKPSYNEQFF. DNA for the CDR3: TGTGCCTGGAGTGTGGGTCCCACTGTTAGCGGGAGGAAACCCTCCTACAATGAGCAGTTCTTC.

The V gene is TRBV5-1, the J gene TRBJ2-1; D is uncertain. Germline lookup yields CDR1 SGHRS and CDR2 YFSETQ. With 0 bases removed from V and 12 bases from J, the gap between germline ends came to 10 bases. CDR3 length: 12 residues. The CDR3 DNA sequence: TGCGCCAGCAGCTTGGACGTGGTCGGGCAGTTCTTC. Its translation is CASSLDVVGQFF.

This clone has more than one count but fewer than ten. V usage is TRBV5-6 and J usage is TRBJ2-5; D possibly corresponds to TRBD2 (5 bases). Trimming took 1 base from V and 6 from J, leaving 10 bases between them. The CDR3 sequence is 13 residues long. Germline CDR1 reads SGHDT; CDR2 reads YYEEEE. CDR3 amino acids: CASSLSGGKTQYF. The CDR3 DNA reads as TGTGCCAGCAGCTTGAGTGGAGGAAAGACCCAGTACTTC.

This chain links TRBV27 with TRBJ2-3; D gene unclear. V lost 6 bases and J 0 bases, leaving 7 bases between the germline ends. The CDR3 has 13 amino acids. Germline CDR1 MNHEY, CDR2 SMNVEV (reference sequence). The CDR3 region has the DNA TGTGCCAGCAGGCGTATCAGCACAGATACGCAGTATTTT. Translation gives CASRRISTDTQYF.

The J gene is TRBJ2-1, the V gene TRBV5-1; weak D call: TRBD2 (6 bases). This CDR3 has 14 residues. Trimming removed 4 bases at V and 5 bases at J, with 13 bases between. Germline V lookup: CDR1 SGHRS, CDR2 YFSETQ. CDR3 sequence reads: CASSKEGLDNEQFF. The DNA of the CDR3 is TGCGCCAGCAGCAAGGAGGGCCTCGACAATGAGCAGTTCTTC.

This clone was counted only a few times. The chain joins TRBV5-1 to TRBJ2-6; a weak D match, TRBD1 (5 bases). There are 13 residues in the CDR3. Germline CDR1 SGHRS, CDR2 YFSETQ. V dropped 4 bases and J dropped 6 bases, with 8 bases sitting between them. DNA of the CDR3: TGCGCCAGCAGCCACGGACAGGCCAACGTCCTGACTTTC. This gives the protein CASSHGQANVLTF.

The chain is built from TRBV5-4 and TRBJ2-7, with 10 bases that match TRBD1. Germline CDR1 SGHNT, CDR2 YYREEE (reference sequence). The CDR3 runs 15 residues. J was trimmed by 3 bases and V by 4 bases; bases with no gene match: 7. CDR3 DNA: TGTGCCAGCAGCCACCAGGGACAGGGGTACTACGAGCAGTACGTC. As protein: CASSHQGQGYYEQYV.

The chain couples TRBV9 to TRBJ2-2; the D gene is possibly TRBD2 (6 bases). V shed 0 bases and J shed 5 bases, with 17 bases lying between them. The germline CDR1 and CDR2 sequences are SGDLS and YYNGEE. CDR3 size: 17 residues. CDR3 DNA: TGTGCCAGCAGCGTAGCTACGGGAGTCCTTGATACCGGGGAGCTGTTTTTT. Encoded protein: CASSVATGVLDTGELFF.

This chain joins TRBV5-4 and TRBJ1-4, with D perhaps matching TRBD1 (6 bases). This CDR3 contains 14 residues. In germline, CDR1 is SGHNT, CDR2 YYREEE (reference sequence). Between the trimmed V and J ends, which lost 2 bases and 8 bases, there was a span of 13 bases. CDR3: CASSFKQGGEKLFF. CDR3 bases: TGTGCCAGCAGCTTCAAACAGGGTGGCGAAAAACTGTTTTTT.

This clone was detected many times. The chain recombines TRBV7-2 with TRBJ2-3, with D unclear. The CDR3 runs to 11 residues. CDR1 and CDR2 (germline): SGHTA, FQGNSA. Trimming removed 8 bases from V and 6 bases from J, with 9 bases in between. The CDR3 DNA is TGTGCCAGCCGAGGTGGGGATACGCAGTATTTT. Protein product: CASRGGDTQYF.

Ten or more counts support this clone. The chain combines TRBV21-1 with TRBJ2-7. TRBV21-1 is noted as a pseudogene. The CDR3 has 10 residues. The DNA of the CDR3 is TGTGCCAGCGGCACCTACGAGCAGTACGTC. This gives the protein CASGTYEQYV.

The genes are TRBV18 and TRBJ2-1, with 8 bases that match TRBD1. Per the germline V gene, CDR1 is KGHSH and CDR2 is LQKENI. Germline trimming cut 3 bases from V and 10 bases from J; bases unmatched to any gene: 11. The CDR3 runs to 15 residues. The CDR3 DNA sequence: TGTGCCAGCTCACCCCCCGGGACAGGTACCCGAGAGCAGTTCTTC. This codes for CASSPPGTGTREQFF.

This rearrangement joins TRBV13 to TRBJ2-3, with TRBD2 matching 8 bases. V lost 5 bases to trimming and J lost 4 bases; unmatched junction nucleotides: 5. The CDR3 runs to 14 residues. The germline CDR1 and CDR2 sequences are PRHDT and FYEKMQ (reference sequence). In DNA form, the CDR3 reads TGTGCCAGCAGCCCCCCGGGGGGGCCAGATACGCAGTATTTT. Its protein product is CASSPPGGPDTQYF.

The genes are TRBV9 and TRBJ1-3; 7 bases are shared with TRBD1. The CDR3 is 15 residues long. Germline CDR1 and CDR2: SGDLS and YYNGEE. The ends lost 5 bases at V and 4 bases at J; junction bases unmatched: 9. CDR3 loop: CASSATGPRGNTIYF. Written as DNA, the CDR3 is TGTGCCAGCAGTGCGACAGGGCCGCGGGGAAACACCATATATTTT.

The V call is TRBV6-1, the J call TRBJ2-3, with D tentatively TRBD1 or TRBD2 (5 bases each). The V end lost 4 bases, the J end lost 5 bases, and 13 bases lay between the germline ends. This CDR3 has 14 residues. The V gene's germline CDR1 is MNHNS and CDR2 SASEGT. DNA of the CDR3: TGTGCCAGCAGTGGCCGGGGACCAGAAGATACGCAGTATTTT. This codes for CASSGRGPEDTQYF.

This clone was seen a handful of times. The CDR3 sequence is CASSQDIDRPYEQYV. The CDR3 nucleotides read TGTGCCAGCAGCCAAGATATTGACAGGCCCTACGAGCAGTACGTC. The chain uses TRBV4-2 and TRBJ2-7; possibly TRBD1 for D (6 bases). Germline CDR1 reads LGHNA; CDR2 reads YNFKEQ. This CDR3 has 15 residues. The V and J ends lost 0 bases and 2 bases respectively, with 11 bases between them.

The rearrangement links TRBV5-4 to TRBJ2-1, with D maybe TRBD1 (5 bases). V was trimmed by 0 bases and J by 9 bases, leaving 7 bases between them. The CDR3 is 12 residues long. Germline values: CDR1 SGHNT, CDR2 YYREEE (reference sequence). This CDR3 is CASSLVGREQFF. As DNA, the CDR3 is TGTGCCAGCAGCTTGGTGGGGCGTGAGCAGTTCTTC.

This chain joins TRBV28 and TRBJ2-1; 8 bases match TRBD2. V shed 8 bases and J 0 bases; nucleotides not matched to a gene: 9. The CDR3 loop spans 16 amino acids. The germline CDR1 and CDR2 sequences are MDHEN and SYDVKM. The CDR3 region has the DNA TGTGCCAGCCGATCATACGGGACTAGCTCCTACAATGAGCAGTTCTTC. This gives the protein CASRSYGTSSYNEQFF.

The chain joins TRBV30 to TRBJ2-5, with D tentatively TRBD2 (5 bases). With 1 base removed from V and 3 bases from J, the gap between germline ends came to 9 bases. The CDR3 has 13 residues. CDR1 is GTSNPN, CDR2 SVGIG, per germline (reference sequence). DNA for the CDR3: TGTGCCTGGAGTGAAGGGCGGGAAGAGACCCAGTACTTC. Residues: CAWSEGREETQYF.